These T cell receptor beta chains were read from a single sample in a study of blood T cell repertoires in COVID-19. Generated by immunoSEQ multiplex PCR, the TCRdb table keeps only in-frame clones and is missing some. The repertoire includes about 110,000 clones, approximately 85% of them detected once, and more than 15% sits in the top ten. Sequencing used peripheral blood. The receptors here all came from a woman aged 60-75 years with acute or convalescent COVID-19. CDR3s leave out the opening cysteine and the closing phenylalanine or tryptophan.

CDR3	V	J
ASSQVAGNEKLF	TRBV4-2	TRBJ1-4
ASSLVGTGAGEKLF	TRBV7-2	TRBJ1-4
ASSPTGSAGGPGNTIY	TRBV18	TRBJ1-3
ATGDQPQH	TRBV6-1	TRBJ1-5
AWNPLTPGGTNEKLF	TRBV30	TRBJ1-4
ASSPGREAEAF	TRBV18	TRBJ1-1
ASSLTTDSEAF	TRBV7-7	TRBJ1-1
ASSGTGGPRYGYT	TRBV5-6	TRBJ1-2
ASSQVSNEKLF	TRBV14	TRBJ1-4
ASSQEAGLSGANVLT	TRBV4-3	TRBJ2-6
ASSPGPRGSNEKLF	TRBV28	TRBJ1-4
ASSQEHRDRVNTEAF	TRBV3-1/TRBV3-2	TRBJ1-1
ASSYLTGITYEQY	TRBV6-6	TRBJ2-7
SGRENEKLF	TRBV29-1	TRBJ1-4
ASRSGQGFPYEQY	TRBV6-5	TRBJ2-7
ASSQARQGRAETQY	TRBV4-2	TRBJ2-5
ASWRPNTGELF	TRBV28	TRBJ2-2
ASSQTGGNTEAF	TRBV7-3	TRBJ1-1